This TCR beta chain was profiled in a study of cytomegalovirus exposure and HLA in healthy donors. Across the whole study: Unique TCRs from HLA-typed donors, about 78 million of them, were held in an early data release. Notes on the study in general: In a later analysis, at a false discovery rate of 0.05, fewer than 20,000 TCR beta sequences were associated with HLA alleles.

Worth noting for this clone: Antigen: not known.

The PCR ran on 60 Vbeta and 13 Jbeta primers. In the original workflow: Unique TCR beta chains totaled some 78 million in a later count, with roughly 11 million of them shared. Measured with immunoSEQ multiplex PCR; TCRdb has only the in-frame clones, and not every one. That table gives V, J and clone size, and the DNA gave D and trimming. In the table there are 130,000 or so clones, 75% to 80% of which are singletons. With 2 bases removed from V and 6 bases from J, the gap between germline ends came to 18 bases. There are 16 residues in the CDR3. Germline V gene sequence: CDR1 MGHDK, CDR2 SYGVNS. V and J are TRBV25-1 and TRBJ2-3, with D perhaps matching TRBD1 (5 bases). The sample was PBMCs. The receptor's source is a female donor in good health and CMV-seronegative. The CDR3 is CASSEGFRDGVDTQYF. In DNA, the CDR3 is TGTGCCAGCAGTGAAGGGTTCAGGGATGGGGTCGATACGCAGTATTTT.